Listed below are T cell receptor beta chains from one sample, sequenced in a study of monozygotic twins with inflammatory bowel disease. TCRdb reprocessed the 5' RACE reads and reports one entry per CDR3 protein, with no DNA. The sample totals 440,000 or so distinct CDR3 sequences. Input material: blood. These TCRs come from a human donor with ulcerative colitis or Crohn's disease, or a healthy co-twin of an affected twin (not recorded which). CDR3s include the opening cysteine and the closing phenylalanine or tryptophan. Each record gives: J gene, V gene, CDR3 protein.

j_gene: TRBJ2-7; v_gene: TRBV5-6; CDR3aa: CASSSSSSGSKYEQYF
j_gene: TRBJ1-1; v_gene: TRBV7-9; CDR3aa: CASSSPASRGWTEAFF
j_gene: TRBJ1-1; v_gene: TRBV19; CDR3aa: CASSTRNRENTEAFF
j_gene: TRBJ2-5; v_gene: TRBV6-1; CDR3aa: CASSASSGAGPGETQYF
j_gene: TRBJ2-5; v_gene: TRBV24-1; CDR3aa: CATSDRRTGGAETQYF
j_gene: TRBJ2-1; v_gene: TRBV20-1; CDR3aa: CSPSASRDEQFF
j_gene: TRBJ1-5; v_gene: TRBV2; CDR3aa: CASSEGGTGSQPQHF
j_gene: TRBJ1-5; v_gene: TRBV30; CDR3aa: CAWTPGTKENQPQHF
j_gene: TRBJ2-1; v_gene: TRBV28; CDR3aa: CASSRTGRRNEQFF
j_gene: TRBJ2-5; v_gene: TRBV19; CDR3aa: CASSTWQGTQYF
j_gene: TRBJ2-3; v_gene: TRBV12-3/TRBV12-4; CDR3aa: CASSYSVSTDTQYF
j_gene: TRBJ2-7; v_gene: TRBV20-1; CDR3aa: CSARGRTSGAPVYEQYF
j_gene: TRBJ2-5; v_gene: TRBV6-2/TRBV6-3; CDR3aa: CASSYNSDRKYF
j_gene: TRBJ1-5; v_gene: TRBV27; CDR3aa: CASSRQGAYQPQHF
j_gene: TRBJ2-5; v_gene: TRBV25-1; CDR3aa: CASSEAGTSEETQYF
j_gene: TRBJ2-5; v_gene: TRBV10-3; CDR3aa: CAISWTSGSFRETQYF
j_gene: TRBJ2-1; v_gene: TRBV6-4; CDR3aa: CASSEGGVNEQFF
j_gene: TRBJ2-7; v_gene: TRBV7-2; CDR3aa: CASSAGLAGGLEQYF
j_gene: TRBJ2-3; v_gene: TRBV7-6; CDR3aa: CASSLARGSGDTQYF
j_gene: TRBJ1-1; v_gene: TRBV5-1; CDR3aa: CASSWASTGGTEAFF
j_gene: TRBJ2-2; v_gene: TRBV20-1; CDR3aa: CSAPRLGGGGTGELFF
j_gene: TRBJ1-1; v_gene: TRBV6-2/TRBV6-3; CDR3aa: CASSYKLRLMNTEAFF
j_gene: TRBJ1-6; v_gene: TRBV5-1; CDR3aa: CASSLEGQGRNSPLHF
j_gene: TRBJ2-2; v_gene: TRBV19; CDR3aa: CASRGQGNTGELFF
j_gene: TRBJ2-7; v_gene: TRBV3-1; CDR3aa: CASSPHTSGSVEQYF
j_gene: TRBJ2-7; v_gene: TRBV28; CDR3aa: CASSTKSGDSGSYEQYF
j_gene: TRBJ2-1; v_gene: TRBV29-1; CDR3aa: CSVEGGLDEQFF
j_gene: TRBJ2-5; v_gene: TRBV5-1; CDR3aa: CASSLAAGQETQYF
j_gene: TRBJ2-1; v_gene: TRBV7-9; CDR3aa: CASSPGQRAGEQFF
j_gene: TRBJ1-2; v_gene: TRBV19; CDR3aa: CASLGTAEANYGYTF
j_gene: TRBJ2-2; v_gene: TRBV7-2; CDR3aa: CASSLNGGGAFGELFF
j_gene: TRBJ1-4; v_gene: TRBV12-3/TRBV12-4; CDR3aa: CASRETGTVNEKLFF
j_gene: TRBJ2-1; v_gene: TRBV12-3/TRBV12-4; CDR3aa: CASRPRTSNEQFF
j_gene: TRBJ2-7; v_gene: TRBV12-3/TRBV12-4; CDR3aa: CASSFFGDEQYF
j_gene: TRBJ2-3; v_gene: TRBV7-8; CDR3aa: CASSTTGLADTQYF